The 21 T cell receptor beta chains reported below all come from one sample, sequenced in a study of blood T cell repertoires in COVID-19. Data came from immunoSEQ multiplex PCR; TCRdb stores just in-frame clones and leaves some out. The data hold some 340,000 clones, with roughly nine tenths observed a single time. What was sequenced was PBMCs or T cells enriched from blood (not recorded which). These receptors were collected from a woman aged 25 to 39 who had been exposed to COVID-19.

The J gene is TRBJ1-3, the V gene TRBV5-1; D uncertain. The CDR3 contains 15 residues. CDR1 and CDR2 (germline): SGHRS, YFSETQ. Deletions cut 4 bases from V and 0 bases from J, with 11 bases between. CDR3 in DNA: TGCGCCAGCAGCCCCCCCGGGAGCTCTGGAAACACCATATATTTT. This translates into CASSPPGSSGNTIYF.

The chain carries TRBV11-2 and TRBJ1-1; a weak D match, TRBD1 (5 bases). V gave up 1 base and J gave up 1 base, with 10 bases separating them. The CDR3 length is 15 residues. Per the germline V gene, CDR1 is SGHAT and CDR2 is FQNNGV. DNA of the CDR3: TGTGCCAGCAGCTTAGCACAGGTAAAGAACACTGAAGCTTTCTTT. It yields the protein CASSLAQVKNTEAFF.

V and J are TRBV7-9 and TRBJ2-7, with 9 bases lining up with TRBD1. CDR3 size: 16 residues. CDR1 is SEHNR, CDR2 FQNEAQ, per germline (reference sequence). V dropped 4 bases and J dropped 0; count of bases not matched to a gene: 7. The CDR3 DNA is TGTGCCAGCAGCTCCCCGGACAGGGGCACCTCCTACGAGCAGTACTTC. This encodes CASSSPDRGTSYEQYF.

The DNA for the CDR3 is TGTGCCAGCTCACCGACTCAAAGCTTCGGCAATCAGCCCCAGCATTTT. Translating gives CASSPTQSFGNQPQHF. The chain is built from TRBV18 and TRBJ1-5; D not certain. V lost 3 bases to trimming and J lost 2 bases, with 14 bases between them. This CDR3 is built from 16 residues. CDR1 is KGHSH and CDR2 is LQKENI in the germline V gene.

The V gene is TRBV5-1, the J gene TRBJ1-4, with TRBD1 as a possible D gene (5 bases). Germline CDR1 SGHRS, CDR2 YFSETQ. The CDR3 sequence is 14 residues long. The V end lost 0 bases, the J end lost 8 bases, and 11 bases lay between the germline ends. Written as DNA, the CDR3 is TGCGCCAGCAGCTTGGCAGGGCTTCGGGAAAAACTGTTTTTT. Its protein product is CASSLAGLREKLFF.

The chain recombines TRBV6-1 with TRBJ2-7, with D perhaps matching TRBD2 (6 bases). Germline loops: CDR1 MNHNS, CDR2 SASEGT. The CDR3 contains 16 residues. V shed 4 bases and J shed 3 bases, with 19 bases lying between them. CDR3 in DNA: TGTGCCAGCAGTGCCCTGCAGTACCGGACTAACTACGAGCAGTACTTC. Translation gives CASSALQYRTNYEQYF.

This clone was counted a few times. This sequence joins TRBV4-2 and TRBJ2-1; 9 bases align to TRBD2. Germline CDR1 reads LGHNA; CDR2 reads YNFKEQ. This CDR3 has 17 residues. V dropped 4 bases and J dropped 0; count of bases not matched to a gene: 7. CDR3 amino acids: CASSLRLAGSSYNEQFF. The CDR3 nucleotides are TGTGCCAGCAGCCTCCGTCTAGCGGGGAGCTCCTACAATGAGCAGTTCTTC.

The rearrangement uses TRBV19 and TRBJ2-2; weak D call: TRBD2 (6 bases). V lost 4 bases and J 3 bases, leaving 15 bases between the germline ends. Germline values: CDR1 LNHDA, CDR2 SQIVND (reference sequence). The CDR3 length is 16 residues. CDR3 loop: CASSTPGVLYTGELFF. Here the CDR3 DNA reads TGTGCCAGTAGTACTCCGGGGGTTCTGTACACCGGGGAGCTGTTTTTT.

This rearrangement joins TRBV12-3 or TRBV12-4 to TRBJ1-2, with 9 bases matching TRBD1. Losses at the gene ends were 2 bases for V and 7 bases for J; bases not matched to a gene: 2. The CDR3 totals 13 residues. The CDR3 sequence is CASSLRQGGGYTF. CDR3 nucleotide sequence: TGTGCCAGCAGTTTACGACAGGGGGGTGGCTACACCTTC.

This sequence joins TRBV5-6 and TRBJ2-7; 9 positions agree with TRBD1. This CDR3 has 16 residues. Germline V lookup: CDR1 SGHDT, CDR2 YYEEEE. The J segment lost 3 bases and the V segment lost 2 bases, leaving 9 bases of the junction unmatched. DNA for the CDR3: TGTGCCAGCAGCTTAGGGGGACAGGGAATCCGCTACGAGCAGTACTTC. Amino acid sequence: CASSLGGQGIRYEQYF.

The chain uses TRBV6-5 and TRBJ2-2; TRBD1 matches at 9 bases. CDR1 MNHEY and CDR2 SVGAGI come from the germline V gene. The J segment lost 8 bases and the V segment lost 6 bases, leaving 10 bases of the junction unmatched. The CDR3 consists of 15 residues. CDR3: CASSVTRTGDGELFF. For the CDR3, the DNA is TGTGCCAGCAGCGTCACCCGGACAGGGGATGGGGAGCTGTTTTTT.

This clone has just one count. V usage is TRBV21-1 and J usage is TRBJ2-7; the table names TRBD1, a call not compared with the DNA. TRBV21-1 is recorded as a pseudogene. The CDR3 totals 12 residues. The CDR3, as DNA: TGTGCCGGTACAGGGGGCAAGGACGAGCAGTACTTC. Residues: CAGTGGKDEQYF.

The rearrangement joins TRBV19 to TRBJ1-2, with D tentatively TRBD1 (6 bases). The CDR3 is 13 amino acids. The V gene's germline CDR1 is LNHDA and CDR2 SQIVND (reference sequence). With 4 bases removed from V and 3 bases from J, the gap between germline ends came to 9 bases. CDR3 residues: CASSKDSYYGYTF. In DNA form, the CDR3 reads TGTGCCAGTAGTAAGGACAGTTACTATGGCTACACCTTC.

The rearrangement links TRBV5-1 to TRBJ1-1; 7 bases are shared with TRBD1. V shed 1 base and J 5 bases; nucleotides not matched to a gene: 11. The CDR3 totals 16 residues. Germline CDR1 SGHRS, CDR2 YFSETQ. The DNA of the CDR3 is TGCGCCAGCAGCTTGAAGGCGGGACAGATAGATACTGAAGCTTTCTTT. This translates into CASSLKAGQIDTEAFF.

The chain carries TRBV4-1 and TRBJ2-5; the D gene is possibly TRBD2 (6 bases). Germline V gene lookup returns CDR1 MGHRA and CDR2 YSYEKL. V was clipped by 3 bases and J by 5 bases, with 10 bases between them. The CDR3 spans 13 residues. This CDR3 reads CASSQGGLETQYF. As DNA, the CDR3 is TGCGCCAGCAGCCAGGGAGGATTGGAGACCCAGTACTTC.

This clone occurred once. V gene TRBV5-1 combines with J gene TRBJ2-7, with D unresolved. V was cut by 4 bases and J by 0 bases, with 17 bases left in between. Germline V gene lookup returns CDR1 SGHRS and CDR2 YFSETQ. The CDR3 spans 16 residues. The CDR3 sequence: CASSPAPFPGSYEQYF. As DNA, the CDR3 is TGCGCCAGCAGCCCCGCCCCTTTTCCAGGCTCCTACGAGCAGTACTTC. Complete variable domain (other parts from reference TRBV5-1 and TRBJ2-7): KAGVTQTPRYLIKTRGQQVTLSCSPISGHRSVSWYQQTPGQGLQFLFEYFSETQRNKGNFPGRFSGRQFSNSRSEMNVSTLELGDSALYLCASSPAPFPGSYEQYFGPGTRLTVT.

DNA for the CDR3: TGTGCCAGCAGTTACCTCCCCGGCGAGCAGTACTTC. As protein: CASSYLPGEQYF. The chain recombines TRBV6-6 with TRBJ2-7, with no clear D. The CDR3 runs to 12 residues. Trimming took off 2 bases at V and 6 bases at J, with 8 bases between the two ends. CDR1 MNHNY and CDR2 SVGAGI come from the germline V gene (reference sequence).

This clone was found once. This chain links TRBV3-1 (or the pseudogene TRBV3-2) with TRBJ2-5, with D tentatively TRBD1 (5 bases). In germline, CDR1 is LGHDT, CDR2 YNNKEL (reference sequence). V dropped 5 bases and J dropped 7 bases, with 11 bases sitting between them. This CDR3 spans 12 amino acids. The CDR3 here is CASSYTQGTQYF. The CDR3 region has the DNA TGTGCCAGCAGCTACACTCAGGGGACCCAGTACTTC.

CDR3 coding DNA: TGTGCCAGCAGCCAAGATTCGTCGGCAGGGTACTATGGCTACACCTTC. The encoded protein is CASSQDSSAGYYGYTF. The V call is TRBV4-2, the J call TRBJ1-2; perhaps TRBD1 as D (5 bases). Trimming took 0 bases from V and 3 from J, leaving 14 bases between them. Per germline, CDR1 LGHNA and CDR2 YNFKEQ. CDR3 size: 16 residues.

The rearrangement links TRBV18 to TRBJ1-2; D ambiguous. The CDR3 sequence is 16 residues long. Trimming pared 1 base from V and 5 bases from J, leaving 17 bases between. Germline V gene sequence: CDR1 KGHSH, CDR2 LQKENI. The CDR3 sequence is CASSPRSGQRSYGYTF. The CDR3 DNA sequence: TGTGCCAGCTCACCACGATCAGGCCAGCGGTCTTATGGCTACACCTTC.

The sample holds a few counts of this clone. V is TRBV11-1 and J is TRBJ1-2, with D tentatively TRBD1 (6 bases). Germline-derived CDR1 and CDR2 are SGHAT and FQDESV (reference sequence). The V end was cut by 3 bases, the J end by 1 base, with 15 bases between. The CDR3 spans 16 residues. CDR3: CASSLDTGTFNYGYTF. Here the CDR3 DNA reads TGTGCCAGCAGCTTGGATACCGGGACATTTAACTATGGCTACACCTTC.